The clone carrying this T cell receptor beta chain was detected many times. These data belong to a study of molecular identifiers for immune sequencing clone quantification. MiXCR, applied by TCRdb to the PCR reads, yields one record per CDR3 protein. Of about 320,000 distinct CDR3 sequences in the sample, 24% were seen once. This CDR3 has 15 amino acids. The junction had 8 bases not matched to a gene; V was cut back by 4 bases and J by 6 bases. CDR1 and CDR2 (germline): LNHNV, YYDKDF (reference sequence). The TCR sequence derives from a human donor in good health. Some libraries in this study had Jurkat cell RNA spiked in. The material sequenced was naive CD8+ T cells from blood, with Jurkat cell RNA spiked in. Subset meaning: FACS-sorted CD8+CD4-CCR7+CD45RA+ naive T cells. The V and J genes are TRBV15 and TRBJ2-1; 8 nucleotides align to TRBD1. For the CDR3, the DNA is TGTGCCACCAGCATTTGGCGACAGGGGTCCAATGAGCAGTTCTTC. As protein: CATSIWRQGSNEQFF.